These 26 T cell receptor beta chains share one sample of origin, sequenced in a study of blood T cell repertoires in COVID-19. Here immunoSEQ multiplex PCR was the method, and the copy in TCRdb shows in-frame clones only, minus some. The table lists approximately 260,000 clones, over 75% of them singletons, with approximately 9% in the top ten. Sequenced material: peripheral blood. The receptors stem from a human donor in a cohort sampled during active COVID-19.

The rearrangement joins TRBV5-4 to TRBJ1-1; D might be TRBD1 (6 bases). The CDR3 consists of 16 residues. Germline V gene sequence: CDR1 SGHNT, CDR2 YYREEE (reference sequence). V was cut by 4 bases and J by 1 base, with 17 bases left in between. The CDR3 region has the DNA TGTGCCAGCAGCAGGGACATGCAGGGCGGGAACACTGAAGCTTTCTTT. Translation gives CASSRDMQGGNTEAFF.

This clone was counted at least ten times. One junction end disagrees with the germline gene, perhaps due to a read error. This rearrangement joins TRBV14 to TRBJ2-7; D not resolved. Germline V CDR1 and CDR2: SGHDN, FVKESK. CDR3 length: 12 amino acids. CDR3 sequence: CASSARAYVLHF. The DNA of the CDR3 is TGTGCCAGCAGCGCACGAGCCTACGTCTTACACTTC.

Points on this clone: This sample also contains other DNA sequences that code for the same CDR3. This rearrangement joins TRBV6-6 to TRBJ2-7; TRBD2 aligns across 8 bases. V trimming: 4 bases; J trimming: 4 bases; junction bases outside the gene matches: 9. CDR3 length equals 15 residues. The germline CDR1 and CDR2 sequences are MNHNY and SVGAGI (reference sequence). The CDR3 DNA is TGTGCCAGCAGTTCCCCAGGACTAGCCAATTACGAGCAGTACTTC. Translating it yields CASSSPGLANYEQYF.

The CDR3 here is CASSPRQGWNTEAFF. As DNA, the CDR3 is TGTGCCAGCAGCCCTCGACAGGGGTGGAACACTGAAGCTTTCTTT. This chain joins TRBV5-8 and TRBJ1-1; 8 positions agree with TRBD1. The CDR3 is made up of 15 amino acids. The J segment lost 1 base and the V segment lost 4 bases, leaving 6 bases of the junction unmatched. Germline values: CDR1 SGHTS, CDR2 YDEGEE. Supplemented by reference TRBV5-8 and TRBJ1-1, the full variable domain reads EAGVTQSPTHLIKTRGQQATLRCSPISGHTSVYWYQQALGLGLQFLLWYDEGEERNRGNFPPRFSGRQFPNYSSELNVNALELEDSALYLCASSPRQGWNTEAFFGQGTRLTVV.

This chain connects TRBV15 to TRBJ1-2, with 9 bases lining up with TRBD1. The CDR3 is 16 amino acids. Germline CDR1 and CDR2: LNHNV and YYDKDF (reference sequence). Unmatched junction bases numbered 7, after V lost 2 bases and J lost 3 bases. Here the CDR3 DNA reads TGTGCCACCAGCAGATCTACCGGGGACAGGGACTATGGCTACACCTTC. Encoded protein: CATSRSTGDRDYGYTF.

The chain recombines TRBV6-2 or TRBV6-3 with TRBJ2-1; maybe TRBD1 (6 bases). Trimming shortened V by 2 bases and J by 4 bases, and 12 bases separated the two germline ends. The length of the CDR3 is 15 residues. Germline CDR1 is MNHEY and CDR2 is SVGEGT. DNA for the CDR3: TGTGCCAGCAGTTACGGGACAACGGGGTACAATGAGCAGTTCTTC. It codes for CASSYGTTGYNEQFF.

This sequence joins TRBV19 and TRBJ1-2; D is undetermined. The V and J ends lost 10 bases and 4 bases respectively, with 13 bases between them. CDR1 is LNHDA and CDR2 is SQIVND in the germline V gene (reference sequence). CDR3 length: 12 residues. This chain's CDR3 is CAIRQRSYGYTF. CDR3 DNA sequence: TGTGCCATTAGACAACGGAGCTATGGCTACACCTTC. Complete variable domain (other parts from reference TRBV19 and TRBJ1-2): DGGITQSPKYLFRKEGQNVTLSCEQNLNHDAMYWYRQDPGQGLRLIYYSQIVNDFQKGDIAEGYSVSREKKESFPLTVTSAQKNPTAFYLCAIRQRSYGYTFGSGTRLTVV.

The chain joins TRBV6-5 to TRBJ2-3; D is uncertain. The CDR3 spans 15 residues. Per the germline V gene, CDR1 is MNHEY and CDR2 is SVGAGI. V was pared by 6 bases and J by 0 bases, with 13 bases between. CDR3 DNA: TGTGCCAGCAGCCGTCTATTCACTAGCACAGATACGCAGTATTTT. Its translation: CASSRLFTSTDTQYF.

This clone was seen a single time. This chain connects TRBV6-5 to TRBJ2-7, with 7 nucleotides matching TRBD2. Losses at the gene ends were 7 bases for V and 3 bases for J; bases not matched to a gene: 12. Germline CDR1 reads MNHEY; CDR2 reads SVGAGI. The CDR3 has 15 residues. In DNA form, the CDR3 reads TGTGCCAGCAAAGGGTGGCTAGCGGAAAACTACGAGCAGTACTTC. Translated, it gives CASKGWLAENYEQYF.

The chain joins TRBV5-1 to TRBJ1-2; D not certain. CDR3 length equals 15 residues. Germline values: CDR1 SGHRS, CDR2 YFSETQ. V shed 0 bases and J shed 4 bases, with 13 bases lying between them. The CDR3 DNA reads TGCGCCAGCAGCTTGGCAGGTAGTGTCGGCTATGGCTACACCTTC. This encodes CASSLAGSVGYGYTF.

The V and J genes are TRBV2 and TRBJ2-6; weak D call: TRBD2 (7 bases). CDR3 size: 16 residues. Germline V lookup: CDR1 SNHLY, CDR2 FYNNEI. V was pared by 6 bases and J by 2 bases, with 14 bases between. CDR3: CASRTLGGAGANVLTF. CDR3 nucleotide sequence: TGTGCCAGCAGAACCTTAGGGGGGGCTGGGGCCAACGTCCTGACTTTC.

V is TRBV5-1 and J is TRBJ2-1; TRBD1 matches at 9 bases. Germline V CDR1 and CDR2: SGHRS, YFSETQ. With V trimmed by 5 bases and J by 7 bases, 7 bases remained unmatched. The CDR3 runs to 14 residues. In DNA, the CDR3 is TGCGCCAGCAGTTTTACAGGGGGCGTTAATGAGCAGTTCTTC. Amino acid sequence: CASSFTGGVNEQFF.

The chain has TRBV2 and TRBJ1-5, with TRBD1 matching over 7 bases. The CDR3 spans 14 residues. V trimming: 4 bases; J trimming: 5 bases; junction bases outside the gene matches: 5. The germline V gene encodes CDR1 SNHLY and CDR2 FYNNEI. DNA for the CDR3: TGTGCCAGCAGTGTGCCTACAGGGGATCAGCCCCAGCATTTT. It translates to CASSVPTGDQPQHF.

The V gene is TRBV5-4, the J gene TRBJ2-1, with 14 nucleotides matching TRBD2. The CDR3 is made up of 18 amino acids. Unmatched junction bases numbered 10, after V lost 0 bases and J lost 8 bases. Germline lookup yields CDR1 SGHNT and CDR2 YYREEE (reference sequence). CDR3 bases: TGTGCCAGCAGCTTGGGACTAGCGGGGGGGCCTTTAGGTGATGAGCAGTTCTTC. As protein: CASSLGLAGGPLGDEQFF.

The rearrangement uses TRBV5-8 and TRBJ1-2, with D unresolved. This CDR3 comprises 12 residues. Germline values: CDR1 SGHTS, CDR2 YDEGEE. Trimming took 4 bases from V and 0 from J, leaving 4 bases between them. The CDR3 loop is CASSNSNYGYTF. In DNA form, the CDR3 reads TGTGCCAGCAGCAACTCTAACTATGGCTACACCTTC.

The chain combines TRBV15 with TRBJ2-6; 7 positions agree with TRBD1. This CDR3 has 17 residues. Germline V gene lookup returns CDR1 LNHNV and CDR2 YYDKDF (reference sequence). Trimming took 4 bases from V and 0 from J; bases not matched to a gene: 6. CDR3: CATSTRTGSSGANVLTF. Here the CDR3 DNA reads TGTGCCACCAGCACACGGACAGGAAGCTCTGGGGCCAACGTCCTGACTTTC.

The genes are TRBV4-2 and TRBJ2-7, with 13 bases that match TRBD2. The length of the CDR3 is 17 residues. Germline V gene data show CDR1 as LGHNA and CDR2 as YNFKEQ. The V and J ends lost 4 bases and 5 bases, in that order; junction bases with no gene match: 11. The CDR3 reads CASSPRSTSGGADEQYF. The CDR3 nucleotides read TGTGCCAGCAGCCCTCGAAGTACTAGCGGGGGGGCGGACGAGCAGTACTTC.

The chain has TRBV15 and TRBJ1-5; D possibly corresponds to TRBD1 (5 bases). Germline V gene lookup returns CDR1 LNHNV and CDR2 YYDKDF (reference sequence). V gave up 5 bases and J gave up 4 bases, with 15 bases separating them. This CDR3 region has 15 residues. In DNA form, the CDR3 reads TGTGCCACCAGCGCGCCTCCCGGGACTAATCAGCCCCAGCATTTT. Translating it yields CATSAPPGTNQPQHF.

J is TRBJ2-3 and V is TRBV7-8, with 14 bases that match TRBD2. Germline CDR1 is SGHVS and CDR2 is FQNEAQ. J gave up 4 bases and V 4 bases, and 4 bases lay outside the gene matches. The CDR3 is 16 residues long. CDR3 in DNA: TGTGCCAGCAGCTCCGGGACTAGCGGGAGCGCAGATACGCAGTATTTT. Translation: CASSSGTSGSADTQYF.

V usage is TRBV6-2 or TRBV6-3 and J usage is TRBJ2-1, with TRBD2 matching over 7 bases. The length of the CDR3 is 13 residues. Looked up from germline, CDR1 is MNHEY and CDR2 is SVGEGT. V lost 5 bases, J lost 10 bases, and 8 bases stayed unmatched. The CDR3 DNA reads TGTGCCAGCAGTAAACTAGCGTCCGGGGAGCAGTTCTTC. Residues: CASSKLASGEQFF.

V is TRBV27 and J is TRBJ1-2; 10 bases match TRBD1. The CDR3 consists of 19 residues. J was trimmed by 3 bases and V by 5 bases; bases with no gene match: 18. Per the germline V gene, CDR1 is MNHEY and CDR2 is SMNVEV (reference sequence). CDR3 sequence reads: CASSPPGTGVRPTDYGYTF. For the CDR3, the DNA is TGTGCCAGCAGTCCCCCCGGGACAGGGGTTCGGCCTACCGACTATGGCTACACCTTC.

The rearrangement uses TRBV28 and TRBJ2-4; tentatively, D is TRBD1 (5 bases). V was cut by 6 bases and J by 3 bases, with 18 bases left in between. This CDR3 has 16 residues. Germline V gives CDR1 MDHEN, CDR2 SYDVKM. The CDR3 nucleotides are TGTGCCAGCAGCCCCGGAGACAGAACTTACAAAAACATTCAGTACTTC. Translated: CASSPGDRTYKNIQYF.

The chain employs TRBV5-4 and TRBJ2-3; 10 bases align to TRBD2. There are 15 residues in the CDR3. After removal of 4 bases from V and 1 base from J, the junction contained 3 bases not matched to a gene. Germline CDR1 is SGHNT and CDR2 is YYREEE (reference sequence). CDR3 nucleotide sequence: TGTGCCAGCAGCCTAGGGACTAGCGGCACAGATACGCAGTATTTT. Translated, it gives CASSLGTSGTDTQYF.

This chain joins TRBV18 and TRBJ1-1, with D tentatively TRBD1 (6 bases). Trimming pared 2 bases from V and 1 base from J, leaving 8 bases between. CDR1 and CDR2 (germline): KGHSH, LQKENI. The CDR3 runs to 14 residues. Here the CDR3 DNA reads TGTGCCAGCTCACCAGGGGGCAGGAACACTGAAGCTTTCTTT. This sequence encodes CASSPGGRNTEAFF.

This clone appeared a few times. The chain employs TRBV27 and TRBJ1-2; 8 bases match TRBD1. Trimming took 4 bases from V and 2 from J; bases not matched to a gene: 18. The CDR3 consists of 19 residues. The germline V gene has CDR1 MNHEY and CDR2 SMNVEV (reference sequence). The CDR3 DNA sequence: TGTGCCAGCAGTTCTCCCCCCCCGGGACAGGTAGGAGTAAACTATGGCTACACCTTC. Amino acid sequence: CASSSPPPGQVGVNYGYTF.

This clone was observed once. V is TRBV15 and J is TRBJ2-3, with 7 nucleotides matching TRBD2. The CDR3 spans 17 residues. J was trimmed by 0 bases and V by 3 bases; bases with no gene match: 9. Germline CDR1 reads LNHNV; CDR2 reads YYDKDF (reference sequence). The CDR3 is CATSRPWGGPSTDTQYF. The CDR3 DNA reads as TGTGCCACCAGCAGGCCCTGGGGGGGTCCTAGCACAGATACGCAGTATTTT. The entire variable domain, with the rest obtained from reference TRBV15 and TRBJ2-3, is as follows: DAMVIQNPRYQVTQFGKPVTLSCSQTLNHNVMYWYQQKSSQAPKLLFHYYDKDFNNEADTPDNFQSRRPNTSFCFLDIRSPGLGDTAMYLCATSRPWGGPSTDTQYFGPGTRLTVL.